Listed below are T cell receptor beta chains from one sample, sequenced in a study of blood T cell repertoires in COVID-19. Libraries were prepared by immunoSEQ multiplex PCR; TCRdb keeps only in-frame clonotypes and omits some of them. The table includes under 150,000 clones, roughly 80% detected once. Input material: PBMCs or T cells enriched from blood (not recorded which). These receptors all stem from a woman in her thirties or forties who had recovered from COVID-19. Each CDR3 is given with its conserved first and last residue.

v_gene: TRBV9; j_gene: TRBJ2-1; CDR3aa: CASSVDEGNYNEQFF
v_gene: TRBV4-1; j_gene: TRBJ1-5; CDR3aa: CASSQEPGRNQPQHF
v_gene: TRBV6-1; j_gene: TRBJ1-5; CDR3aa: CASSDGGRASNQPQHF
v_gene: TRBV6-5; j_gene: TRBJ2-7; CDR3aa: CASRAVADSYEQYF
v_gene: TRBV19; j_gene: TRBJ2-2; CDR3aa: CASRHSGANTGELFF
v_gene: TRBV6-2/TRBV6-3; j_gene: TRBJ2-2; CDR3aa: CASSYSQGAGELFF
v_gene: TRBV7-8; j_gene: TRBJ1-6; CDR3aa: CASSLMTNTGSSPLHF
v_gene: TRBV29-1; j_gene: TRBJ2-1; CDR3aa: CSVERRLAGGGEQFF
v_gene: TRBV20-1; j_gene: TRBJ1-6; CDR3aa: CSASPRGNSPLHF
v_gene: TRBV5-1; j_gene: TRBJ2-2; CDR3aa: CASSNLQGDTGELFF
v_gene: TRBV19; j_gene: TRBJ1-1; CDR3aa: CASSPGQGARAEAFF
v_gene: TRBV6-1; j_gene: TRBJ2-2; CDR3aa: CASSEILMNTGELFF
v_gene: TRBV7-9; j_gene: TRBJ1-1; CDR3aa: CASSQGQGLAPGTEAFF
v_gene: TRBV12-3/TRBV12-4; j_gene: TRBJ2-3; CDR3aa: CASSPGFPDTQYF
v_gene: TRBV2; j_gene: TRBJ1-4; CDR3aa: CASSETARSNEKLFF
v_gene: TRBV4-1; j_gene: TRBJ1-6; CDR3aa: CASSSEGGTGSPLHF
v_gene: TRBV4-2; j_gene: TRBJ1-2; CDR3aa: CASSYSPTGLDGYTF
v_gene: TRBV6-5; j_gene: TRBJ1-2; CDR3aa: CASSRTGGVNYGYTF
v_gene: TRBV27; j_gene: TRBJ2-5; CDR3aa: CASSLGFQMETQYF
v_gene: TRBV4-1; j_gene: TRBJ2-7; CDR3aa: CASSRGQGSEQYF
v_gene: TRBV30; j_gene: TRBJ2-7; CDR3aa: CACGPEGSGVYEQYF
v_gene: TRBV19; j_gene: TRBJ2-2; CDR3aa: CASTRGTRAGELFF
v_gene: TRBV19; j_gene: TRBJ2-2; CDR3aa: CASSPPQRNTGELFF
v_gene: TRBV30; j_gene: TRBJ1-1; CDR3aa: CAWKSLNTEAFF
v_gene: TRBV29-1; j_gene: TRBJ1-2; CDR3aa: CSAVTGGTYGYTF
v_gene: TRBV5-1; j_gene: TRBJ1-1; CDR3aa: CASSPAVGQGSTEAFF
v_gene: TRBV4-1; j_gene: TRBJ2-2; CDR3aa: CASKQGAGELFF
v_gene: TRBV24-1; j_gene: TRBJ1-6; CDR3aa: CATSDFTGSPYNSPLHF
v_gene: TRBV4-1; j_gene: TRBJ2-5; CDR3aa: CASSQPKETQYF
v_gene: TRBV4-1; j_gene: TRBJ2-6; CDR3aa: CASSQGEQGSGANVLTF
v_gene: TRBV9; j_gene: TRBJ2-3; CDR3aa: CASSSGKGDTQYF
v_gene: TRBV6-5; j_gene: TRBJ2-1; CDR3aa: CASRGSRLRYEQFF
v_gene: TRBV6-1; j_gene: TRBJ1-4; CDR3aa: CASSEFLSRGEKLFF
v_gene: TRBV27; j_gene: TRBJ1-1; CDR3aa: CASSPYDRQNTEAFF